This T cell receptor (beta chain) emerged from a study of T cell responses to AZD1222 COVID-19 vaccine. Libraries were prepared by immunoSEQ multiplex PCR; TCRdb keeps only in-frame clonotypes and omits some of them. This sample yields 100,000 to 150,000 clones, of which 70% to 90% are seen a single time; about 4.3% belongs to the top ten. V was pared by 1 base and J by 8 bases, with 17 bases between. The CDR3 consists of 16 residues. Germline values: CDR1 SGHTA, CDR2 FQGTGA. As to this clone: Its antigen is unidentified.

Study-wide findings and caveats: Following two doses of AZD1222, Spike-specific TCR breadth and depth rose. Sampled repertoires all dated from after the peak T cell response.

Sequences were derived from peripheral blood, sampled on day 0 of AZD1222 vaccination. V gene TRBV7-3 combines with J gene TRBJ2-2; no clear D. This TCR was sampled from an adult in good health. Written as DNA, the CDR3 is TGTGCCAGCAGCTTAAATCCCAGGACCACTTGGGGGGAGCTGTTTTTT. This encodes CASSLNPRTTWGELFF.